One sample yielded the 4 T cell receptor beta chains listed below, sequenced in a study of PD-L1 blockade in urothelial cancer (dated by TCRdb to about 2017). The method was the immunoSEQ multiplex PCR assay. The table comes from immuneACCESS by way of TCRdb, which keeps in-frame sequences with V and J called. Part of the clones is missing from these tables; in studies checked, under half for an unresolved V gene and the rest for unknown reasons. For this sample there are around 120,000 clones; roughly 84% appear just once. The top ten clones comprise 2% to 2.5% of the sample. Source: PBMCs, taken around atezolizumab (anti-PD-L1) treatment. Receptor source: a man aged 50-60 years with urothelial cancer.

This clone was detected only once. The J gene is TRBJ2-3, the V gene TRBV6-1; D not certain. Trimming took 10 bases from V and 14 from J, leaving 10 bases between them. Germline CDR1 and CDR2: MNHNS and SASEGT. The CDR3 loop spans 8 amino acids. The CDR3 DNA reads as TGTGCCAATGACAATATGTATTTT. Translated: CANDNMYF.

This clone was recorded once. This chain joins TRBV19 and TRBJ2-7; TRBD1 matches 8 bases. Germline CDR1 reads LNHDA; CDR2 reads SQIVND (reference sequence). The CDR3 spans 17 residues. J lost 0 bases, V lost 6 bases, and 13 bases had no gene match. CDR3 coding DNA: TGTGCCAGTAGCCTGGGGGGCGACAGGGGAGGCTCCTACGAGCAGTACTTC. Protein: CASSLGGDRGGSYEQYF.

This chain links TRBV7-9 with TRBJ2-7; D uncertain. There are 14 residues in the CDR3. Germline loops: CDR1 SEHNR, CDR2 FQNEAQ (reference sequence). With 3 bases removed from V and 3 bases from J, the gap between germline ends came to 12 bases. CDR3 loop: CASSFGIESYEQYF. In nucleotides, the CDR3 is TGTGCCAGCAGCTTCGGTATCGAGAGCTACGAGCAGTACTTC.

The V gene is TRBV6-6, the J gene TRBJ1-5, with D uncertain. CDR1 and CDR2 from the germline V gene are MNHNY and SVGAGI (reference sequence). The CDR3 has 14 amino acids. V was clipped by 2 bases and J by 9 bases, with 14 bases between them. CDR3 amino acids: CASSYPPGDAPQHF. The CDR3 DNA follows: TGTGCCAGCAGTTACCCCCCCGGGGATGCGCCCCAGCATTTT.